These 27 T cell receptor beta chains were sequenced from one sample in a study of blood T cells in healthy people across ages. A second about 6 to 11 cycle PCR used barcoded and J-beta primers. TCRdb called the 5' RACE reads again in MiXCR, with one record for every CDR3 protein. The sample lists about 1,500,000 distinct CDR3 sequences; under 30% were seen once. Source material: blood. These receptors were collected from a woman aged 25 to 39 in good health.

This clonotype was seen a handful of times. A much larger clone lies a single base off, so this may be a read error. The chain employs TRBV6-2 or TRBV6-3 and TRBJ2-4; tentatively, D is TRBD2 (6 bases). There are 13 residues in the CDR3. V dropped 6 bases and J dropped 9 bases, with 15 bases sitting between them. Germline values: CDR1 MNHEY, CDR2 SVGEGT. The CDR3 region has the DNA TGTGCCAGCAGGGACTACGCGAGCAGCATTCAGTACTTC. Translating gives CASRDYASSIQYF.

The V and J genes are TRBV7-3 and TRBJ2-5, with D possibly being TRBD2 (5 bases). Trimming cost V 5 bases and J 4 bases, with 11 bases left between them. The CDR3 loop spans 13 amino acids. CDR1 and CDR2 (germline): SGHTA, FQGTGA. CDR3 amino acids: CASSPGLIETQYF. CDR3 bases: TGTGCCAGCAGCCCCGGACTCATAGAGACCCAGTACTTC. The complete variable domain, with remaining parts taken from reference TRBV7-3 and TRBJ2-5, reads GAGVSQTPSNKVTEKGKYVELRCDPISGHTALYWYRQSLGQGPEFLIYFQGTGAADDSGLPNDRFFAVRPEGSVSTLKIQRTERGDSAVYLCASSPGLIETQYFGPGTRLLVL.

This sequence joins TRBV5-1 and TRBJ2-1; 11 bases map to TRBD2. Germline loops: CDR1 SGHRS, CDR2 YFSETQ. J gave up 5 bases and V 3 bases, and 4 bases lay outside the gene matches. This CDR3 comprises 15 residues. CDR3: CASSYRLAGNNEQFF. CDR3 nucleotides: TGCGCCAGCAGCTACCGACTAGCGGGGAACAATGAGCAGTTCTTC.

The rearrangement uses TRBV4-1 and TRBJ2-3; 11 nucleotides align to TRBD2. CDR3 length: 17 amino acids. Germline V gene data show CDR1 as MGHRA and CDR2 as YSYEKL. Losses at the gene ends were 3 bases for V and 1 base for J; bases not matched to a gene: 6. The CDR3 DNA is TGCGCCAGCAGCCAGACTCCGGGACTAGCGGGCACAGATACGCAGTATTTT. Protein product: CASSQTPGLAGTDTQYF.

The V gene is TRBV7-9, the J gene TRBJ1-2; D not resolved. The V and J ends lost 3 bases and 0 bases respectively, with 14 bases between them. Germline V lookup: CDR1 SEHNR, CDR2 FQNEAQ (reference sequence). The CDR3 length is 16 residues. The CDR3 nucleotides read TGTGCCAGCAGCTTTTACGGGGATCCAGCTAACTATGGCTACACCTTC. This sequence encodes CASSFYGDPANYGYTF.

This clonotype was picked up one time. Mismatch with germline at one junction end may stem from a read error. CDR3 DNA: TGTGCCAGCAGCGGTGCTAGCACAGATGCGCAGTATTTT. This codes for CASSGASTDAQYF. The V call is TRBV9, the J call TRBJ2-3; D is possibly TRBD2 (5 bases). The CDR3 spans 13 residues. Germline V gives CDR1 SGDLS, CDR2 YYNGEE.

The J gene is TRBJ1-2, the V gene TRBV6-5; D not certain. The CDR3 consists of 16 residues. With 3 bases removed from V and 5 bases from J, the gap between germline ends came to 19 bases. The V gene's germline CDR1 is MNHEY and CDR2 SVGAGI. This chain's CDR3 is CASSYNARADTYGYTF. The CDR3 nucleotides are TGTGCCAGCAGTTATAATGCTCGGGCCGACACTTATGGCTACACCTTC.

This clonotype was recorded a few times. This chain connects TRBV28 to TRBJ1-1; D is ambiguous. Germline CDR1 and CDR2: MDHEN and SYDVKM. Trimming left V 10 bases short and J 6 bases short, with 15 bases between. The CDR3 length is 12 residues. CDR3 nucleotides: TGTGCCACCGTTATCAATTTTCCTGAAGCTTTCTTT. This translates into CATVINFPEAFF.

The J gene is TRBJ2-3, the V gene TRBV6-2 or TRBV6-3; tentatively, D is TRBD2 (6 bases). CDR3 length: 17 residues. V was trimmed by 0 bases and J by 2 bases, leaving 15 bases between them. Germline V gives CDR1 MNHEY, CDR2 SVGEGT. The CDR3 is CASSYSPSSGSTDTQYF. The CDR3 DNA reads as TGTGCCAGCAGTTACTCCCCGTCGAGCGGGTCCACAGATACGCAGTATTTT.

This CDR3 is CASSPSAGEIHEQFF. In DNA, the CDR3 is TGTGCCAGCAGCCCTTCAGCGGGAGAGATCCATGAGCAGTTCTTC. This chain connects TRBV3-1 to TRBJ2-1; 8 nucleotides line up with TRBD2. Germline-derived CDR1 and CDR2 are LGHDT and YNNKEL (reference sequence). V was clipped by 4 bases and J by 8 bases; unmatched bases: 10. The CDR3 sequence is 15 residues long.

The CDR3 spells CSVEERRGSTEAFF. In DNA, the CDR3 is TGCAGCGTTGAAGAACGTCGGGGGAGCACTGAAGCTTTCTTT. The chain links TRBV29-1 to TRBJ1-1, with D possibly matching TRBD1 (5 bases). V was cut by 0 bases and J by 4 bases, with 12 bases left in between. The germline gives CDR1 SQVTM, CDR2 ANQGSEA. The CDR3 is 14 amino acids. Using reference TRBV29-1 and TRBJ1-1 for the parts outside the CDR3, the full variable domain is SAVISQKPSRDICQRGTSLTIQCQVDSQVTMMFWYRQQPGQSLTLIATANQGSEATYESGFVIDKFPISRPNLTFSTLTVSNMSPEDSSIYLCSVEERRGSTEAFFGQGTRLTVV.

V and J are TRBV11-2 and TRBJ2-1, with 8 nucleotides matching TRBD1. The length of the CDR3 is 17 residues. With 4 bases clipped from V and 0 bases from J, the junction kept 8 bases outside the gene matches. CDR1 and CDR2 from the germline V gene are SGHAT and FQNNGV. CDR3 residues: CASSSSGQGSSYNEQFF. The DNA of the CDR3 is TGTGCCAGCAGCTCGAGCGGACAGGGTAGCTCCTACAATGAGCAGTTCTTC.

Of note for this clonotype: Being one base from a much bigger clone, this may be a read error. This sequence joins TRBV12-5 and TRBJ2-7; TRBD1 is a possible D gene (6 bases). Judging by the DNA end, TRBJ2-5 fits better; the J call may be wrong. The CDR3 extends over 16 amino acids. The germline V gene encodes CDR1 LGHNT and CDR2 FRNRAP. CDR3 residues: CASGGDRKNVQGTQYF. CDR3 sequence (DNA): TGTGCTAGTGGTGGAGACAGGAAGAACGTCCAAGGGACCCAGTACTTC.

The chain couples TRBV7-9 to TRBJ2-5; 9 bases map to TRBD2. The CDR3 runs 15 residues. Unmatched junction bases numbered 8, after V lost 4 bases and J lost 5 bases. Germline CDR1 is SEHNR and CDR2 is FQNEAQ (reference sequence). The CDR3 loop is CASSWTGTSKETQYF. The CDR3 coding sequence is TGTGCCAGCAGCTGGACCGGGACTAGCAAGGAGACCCAGTACTTC.

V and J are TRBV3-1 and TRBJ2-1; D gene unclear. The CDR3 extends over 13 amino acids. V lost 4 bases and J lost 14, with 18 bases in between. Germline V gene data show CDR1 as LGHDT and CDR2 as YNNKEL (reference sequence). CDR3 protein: CASSPRYMGCKFF. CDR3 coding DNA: TGTGCCAGCAGCCCAAGATATATGGGTTGCAAGTTCTTC.

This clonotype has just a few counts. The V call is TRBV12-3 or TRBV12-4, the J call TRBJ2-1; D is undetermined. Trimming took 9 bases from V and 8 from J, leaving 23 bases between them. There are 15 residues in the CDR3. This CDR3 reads CASQDRAPQPHEQFF. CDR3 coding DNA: TGTGCCAGTCAAGATAGGGCCCCTCAGCCCCATGAGCAGTTCTTC.

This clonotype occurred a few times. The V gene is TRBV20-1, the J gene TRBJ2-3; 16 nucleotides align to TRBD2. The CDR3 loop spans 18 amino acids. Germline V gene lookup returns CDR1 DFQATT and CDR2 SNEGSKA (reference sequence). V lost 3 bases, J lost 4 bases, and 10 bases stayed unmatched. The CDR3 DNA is TGCAGTGCTAGGGGACTAGCGGGGGGGCGTCCTGGCGCAGATACGCAGTATTTT. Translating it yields CSARGLAGGRPGADTQYF.

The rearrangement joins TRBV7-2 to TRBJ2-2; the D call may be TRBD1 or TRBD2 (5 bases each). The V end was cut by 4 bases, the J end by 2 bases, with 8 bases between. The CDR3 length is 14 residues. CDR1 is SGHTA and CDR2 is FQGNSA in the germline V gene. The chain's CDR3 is CASSSGANTGELFF. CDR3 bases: TGTGCCAGCAGCTCCGGGGCAAACACCGGGGAGCTGTTTTTT.

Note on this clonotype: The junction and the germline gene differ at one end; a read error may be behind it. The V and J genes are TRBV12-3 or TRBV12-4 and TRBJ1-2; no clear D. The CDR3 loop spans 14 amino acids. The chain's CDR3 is CASSVSATYYGYTF. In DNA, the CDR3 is TGTGCCAGCAGCGTATCTGCTACCTACTACGGCTACACCTTC.

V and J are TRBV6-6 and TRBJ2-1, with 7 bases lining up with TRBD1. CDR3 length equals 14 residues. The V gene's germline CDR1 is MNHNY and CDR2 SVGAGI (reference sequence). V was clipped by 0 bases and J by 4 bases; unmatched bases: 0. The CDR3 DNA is TGTGCCAGCAGTTACTCGGGACAGTACAATGAGCAGTTCTTC. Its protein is CASSYSGQYNEQFF.

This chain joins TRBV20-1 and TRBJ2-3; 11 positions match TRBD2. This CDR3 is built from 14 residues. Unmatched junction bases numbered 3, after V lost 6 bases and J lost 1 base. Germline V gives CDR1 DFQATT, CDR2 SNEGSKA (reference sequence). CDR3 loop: CSAQTSGGTDTQYF. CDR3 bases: TGCAGTGCCCAGACTAGCGGGGGCACAGATACGCAGTATTTT.

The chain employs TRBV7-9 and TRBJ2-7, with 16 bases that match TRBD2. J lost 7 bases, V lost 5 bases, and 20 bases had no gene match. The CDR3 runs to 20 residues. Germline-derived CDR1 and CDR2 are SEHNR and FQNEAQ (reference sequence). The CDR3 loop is CASSPRQGGLAGGQDNEQYF. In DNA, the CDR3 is TGTGCCAGCAGCCCAAGACAGGGGGGACTAGCGGGAGGGCAAGACAATGAGCAGTACTTC.

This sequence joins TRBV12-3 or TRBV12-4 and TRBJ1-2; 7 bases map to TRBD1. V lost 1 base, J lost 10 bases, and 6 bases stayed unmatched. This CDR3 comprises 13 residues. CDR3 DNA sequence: TGTGCCAGCAGTTTAGTGGCAGGGGGTGACTACACCTTC. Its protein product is CASSLVAGGDYTF.

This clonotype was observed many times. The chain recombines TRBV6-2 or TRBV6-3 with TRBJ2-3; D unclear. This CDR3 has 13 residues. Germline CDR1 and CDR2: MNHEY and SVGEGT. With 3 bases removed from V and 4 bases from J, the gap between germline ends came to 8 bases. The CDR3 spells CASSYDGPDTQYF. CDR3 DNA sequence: TGTGCCAGCAGTTATGACGGACCAGATACGCAGTATTTT.

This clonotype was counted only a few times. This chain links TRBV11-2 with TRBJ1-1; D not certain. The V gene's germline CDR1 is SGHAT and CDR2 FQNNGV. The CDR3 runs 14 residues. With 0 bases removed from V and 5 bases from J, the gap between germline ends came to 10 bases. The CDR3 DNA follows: TGTGCCAGCAGCTTAGATCCGTGGCGAACTGAAGCTTTCTTT. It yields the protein CASSLDPWRTEAFF.

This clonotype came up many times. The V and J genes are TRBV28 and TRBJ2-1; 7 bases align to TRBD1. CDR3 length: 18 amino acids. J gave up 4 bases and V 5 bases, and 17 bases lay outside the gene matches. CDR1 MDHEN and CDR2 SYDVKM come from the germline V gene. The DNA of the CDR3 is TGTGCCAGCAGTCCTACGACAGGGCTAGGGACAGCTTACAATGAGCAGTTCTTC. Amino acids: CASSPTTGLGTAYNEQFF.

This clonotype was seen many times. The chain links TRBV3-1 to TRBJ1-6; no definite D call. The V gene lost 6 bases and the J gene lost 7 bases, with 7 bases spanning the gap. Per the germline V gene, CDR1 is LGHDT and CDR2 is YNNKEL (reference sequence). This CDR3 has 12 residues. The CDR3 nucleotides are TGTGCCAGCAGTGGACTGAATTCACCCCTCCACTTT. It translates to CASSGLNSPLHF.